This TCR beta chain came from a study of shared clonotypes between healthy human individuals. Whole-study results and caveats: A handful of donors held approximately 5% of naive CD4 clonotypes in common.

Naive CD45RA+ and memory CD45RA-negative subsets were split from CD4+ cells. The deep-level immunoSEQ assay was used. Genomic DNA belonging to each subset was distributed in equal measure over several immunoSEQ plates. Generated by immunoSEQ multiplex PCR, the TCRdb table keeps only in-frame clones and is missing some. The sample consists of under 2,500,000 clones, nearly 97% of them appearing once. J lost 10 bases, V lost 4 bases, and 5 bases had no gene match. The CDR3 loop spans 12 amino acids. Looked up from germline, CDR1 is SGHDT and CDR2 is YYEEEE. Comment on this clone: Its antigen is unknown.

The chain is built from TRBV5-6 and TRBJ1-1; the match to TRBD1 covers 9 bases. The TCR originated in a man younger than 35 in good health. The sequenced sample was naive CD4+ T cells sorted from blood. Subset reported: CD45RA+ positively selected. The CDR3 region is CASSPRTGVAFF. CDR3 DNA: TGTGCCAGCAGCCCACGGACAGGGGTAGCTTTCTTT.